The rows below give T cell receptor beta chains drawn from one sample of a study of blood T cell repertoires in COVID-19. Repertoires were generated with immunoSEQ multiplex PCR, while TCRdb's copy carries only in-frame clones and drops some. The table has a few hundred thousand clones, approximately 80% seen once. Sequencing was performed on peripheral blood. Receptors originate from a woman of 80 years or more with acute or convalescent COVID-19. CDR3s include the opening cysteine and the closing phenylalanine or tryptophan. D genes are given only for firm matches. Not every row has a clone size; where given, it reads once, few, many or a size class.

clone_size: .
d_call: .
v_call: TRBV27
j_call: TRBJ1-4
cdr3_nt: TGTGCCAGCAGTTTATCCTCAGGGTTTGAAAAACTGTTTTTT
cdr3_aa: CASSLSSGFEKLFF

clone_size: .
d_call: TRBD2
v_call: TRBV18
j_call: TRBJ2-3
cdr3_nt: TGTGCCAGCTCGGTAGCGGGCGGGAGCACAGATACGCAGTATTTT
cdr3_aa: CASSVAGGSTDTQYF

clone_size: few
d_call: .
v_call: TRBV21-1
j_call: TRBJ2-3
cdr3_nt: TGTGCCAGCAGCAAACGACGGGCTAGCGGGGAAGCAGATACGCAGTATTTT
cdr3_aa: CASSKRRASGEADTQYF

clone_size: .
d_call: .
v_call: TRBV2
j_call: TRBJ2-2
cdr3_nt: TGTGCCAGCGGTAGTCTCACCGGGGAGCTGTTTTTT
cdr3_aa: CASGSLTGELFF

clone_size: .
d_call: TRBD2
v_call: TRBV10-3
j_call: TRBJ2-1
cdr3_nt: TGTGCCATCAGTGAGTCTGGTCTAGCGGGGAACTACAATGAGCAGTTCTTC
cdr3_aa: CAISESGLAGNYNEQFF

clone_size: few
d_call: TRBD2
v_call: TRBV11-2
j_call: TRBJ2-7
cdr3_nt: TGTGCCAGCAGCTTAGATCTCCCGCTAGCGGGAGACTCCTACGAGCAGTACTTC
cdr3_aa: CASSLDLPLAGDSYEQYF

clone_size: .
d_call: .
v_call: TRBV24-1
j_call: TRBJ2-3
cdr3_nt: TGTGCCACCAGTGTCAGGACGGGGAGCACAGATACGCAGTATTTT
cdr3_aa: CATSVRTGSTDTQYF

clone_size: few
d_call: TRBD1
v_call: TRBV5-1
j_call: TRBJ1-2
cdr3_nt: TGCGCCAGCAGCCCGGAAGGACAGGGGGATATCTATGGCTACACCTTC
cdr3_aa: CASSPEGQGDIYGYTF

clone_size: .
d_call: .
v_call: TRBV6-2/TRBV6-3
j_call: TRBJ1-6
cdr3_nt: TGTGCCAGCAGCCCACTGGGGCAGAACTCACCCCTCCACTTT
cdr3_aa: CASSPLGQNSPLHF

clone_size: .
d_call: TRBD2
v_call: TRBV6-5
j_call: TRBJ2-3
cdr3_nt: TGTGCCAGCAGTTTCCGGACTAGCGACACAGATACGCAGTATTTT
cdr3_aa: CASSFRTSDTDTQYF

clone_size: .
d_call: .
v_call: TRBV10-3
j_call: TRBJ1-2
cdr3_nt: TGTGCCATCAGTGAGTCTGCGGACTCTAACTATGGCTACACCTTC
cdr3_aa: CAISESADSNYGYTF

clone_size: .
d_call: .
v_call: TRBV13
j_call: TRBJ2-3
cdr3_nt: TGTGCCAGCAGCTCCTCTCGGGGAGGCCAGAGTACGCAGTATTTT
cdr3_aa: CASSSSRGGQSTQYF

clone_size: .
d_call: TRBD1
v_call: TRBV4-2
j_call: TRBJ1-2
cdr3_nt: TGTGCCAGCAGCCAAGAGGTGGGGACAGGGGGTTTTTCAACCTTC
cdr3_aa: CASSQEVGTGGFSTF

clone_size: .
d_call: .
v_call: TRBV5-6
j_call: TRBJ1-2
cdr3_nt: TGTGCCAGCAGCTTGGTACAGGGAGTGGGTTACACCTTC
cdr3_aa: CASSLVQGVGYTF

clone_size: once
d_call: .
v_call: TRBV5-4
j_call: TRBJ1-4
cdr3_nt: TGTGCCAGCAGCCGCACACAGGGCTCTAATGAAAAACTGTTTTTT
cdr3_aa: CASSRTQGSNEKLFF

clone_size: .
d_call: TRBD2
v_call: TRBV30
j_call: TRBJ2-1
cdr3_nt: TGTGCCTGGAGAGGGACTAGCGGGAGCAAATACAATGAGCAGTTCTTC
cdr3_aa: CAWRGTSGSKYNEQFF

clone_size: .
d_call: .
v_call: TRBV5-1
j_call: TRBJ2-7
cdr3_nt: TGCGCCAGCAGCTGGGGAGACGGGCGGTCCTACGAGCAGTACTTC
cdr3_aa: CASSWGDGRSYEQYF

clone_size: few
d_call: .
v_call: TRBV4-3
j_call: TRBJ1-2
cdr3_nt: TGCGCCAGCAGCCAAGATTTAGGGGATGGCTACACCTTC
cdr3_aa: CASSQDLGDGYTF

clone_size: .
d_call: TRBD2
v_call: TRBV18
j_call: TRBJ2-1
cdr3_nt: TGTGCCAGCTCACCACGGAGCGGGGGGAACAATGAGCAGTTCTTC
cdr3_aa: CASSPRSGGNNEQFF

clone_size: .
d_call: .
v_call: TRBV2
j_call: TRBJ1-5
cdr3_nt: TGTGCCAGCAGGCCTGGGACACTTAGCAATCAGCCCCAGCATTTT
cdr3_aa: CASRPGTLSNQPQHF

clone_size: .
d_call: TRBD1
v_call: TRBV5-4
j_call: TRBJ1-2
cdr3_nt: TGTGCCAGCAGCTTGGAGACAGGGGGTGGCTACACCTTC
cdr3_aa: CASSLETGGGYTF

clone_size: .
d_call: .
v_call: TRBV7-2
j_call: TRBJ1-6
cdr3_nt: TGTGCCAGCAGCTTAGCCCCGGACACGGGCTTTTCCCTCCACTTT
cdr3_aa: CASSLAPDTGFSLHF

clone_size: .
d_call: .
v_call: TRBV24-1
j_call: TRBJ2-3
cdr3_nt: TGTGCCACCAGTAAGACGGGGAAAAACACAGATACGCAGTATTTT
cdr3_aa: CATSKTGKNTDTQYF

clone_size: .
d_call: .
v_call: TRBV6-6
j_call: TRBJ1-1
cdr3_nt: TGTGCCAGCAGTCTTCGGGGCACTGAAGCTTTCTTT
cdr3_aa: CASSLRGTEAFF

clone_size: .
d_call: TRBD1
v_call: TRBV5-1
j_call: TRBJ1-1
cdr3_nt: TGCGCCAGCAGCCGGGGACAGGGGGCGACTGAAGCTTTCTTT
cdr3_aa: CASSRGQGATEAFF

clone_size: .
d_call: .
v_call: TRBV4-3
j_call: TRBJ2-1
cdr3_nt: TGCGCCAGCAGCCAAGATCCCAGCTCCTACAATGAGCAGTTCTTC
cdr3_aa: CASSQDPSSYNEQFF

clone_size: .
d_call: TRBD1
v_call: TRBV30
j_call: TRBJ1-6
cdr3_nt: TGTGCCTGGAGGCTTCCCGGGACAGGGAGTTCACCCCTCCACTTT
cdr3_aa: CAWRLPGTGSSPLHF

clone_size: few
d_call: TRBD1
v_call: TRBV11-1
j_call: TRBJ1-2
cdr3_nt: TGTGCCAGCAGCGGCATCGACAGGGTGGGAAACTATGGCTACACCTTC
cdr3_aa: CASSGIDRVGNYGYTF

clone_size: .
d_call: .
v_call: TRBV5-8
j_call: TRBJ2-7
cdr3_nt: TGTGCCAGCAGCTTCTCTGGGGCTTCCGAGCAGTACTTC
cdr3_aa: CASSFSGASEQYF

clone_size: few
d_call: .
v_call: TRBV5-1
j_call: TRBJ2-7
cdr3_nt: TGCGCCAGCAGCCTAGAAACAACCTACGAGCAGTACTTC
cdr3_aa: CASSLETTYEQYF

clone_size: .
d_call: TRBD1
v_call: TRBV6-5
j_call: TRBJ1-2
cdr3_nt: TGTGCCAGCAGCTTTAGGGGACAGGGAAACTATGGCTACACCTTC
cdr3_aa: CASSFRGQGNYGYTF

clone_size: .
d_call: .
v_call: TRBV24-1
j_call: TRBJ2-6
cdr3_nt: TGTGCCACCAGTGATTTGCGTTGGCCTGGGGCCAACGTCCTGACTTTC
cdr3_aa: CATSDLRWPGANVLTF

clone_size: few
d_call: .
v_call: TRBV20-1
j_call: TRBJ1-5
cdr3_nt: TGCAGTGCTAGTCCCCAGGCCGCGGGGGATCCTAGCAATCAGCCCCAGCATTTT
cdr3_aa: CSASPQAAGDPSNQPQHF

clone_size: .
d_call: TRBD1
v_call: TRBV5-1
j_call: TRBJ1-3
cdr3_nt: TGCGCCAGCAAACCACAGGGGGACGGAAACACCATATATTTT
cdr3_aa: CASKPQGDGNTIYF

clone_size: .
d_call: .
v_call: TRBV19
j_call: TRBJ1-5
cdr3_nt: TGTGCCAGTAGTCCCAGGGATCAGCCCCAGCATTTT
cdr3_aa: CASSPRDQPQHF

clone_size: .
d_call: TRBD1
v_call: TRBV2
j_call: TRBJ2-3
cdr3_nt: TGTGCCAGCTGCCAGGGGGCGCAAGATACGCAGTATTTT
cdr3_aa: CASCQGAQDTQYF

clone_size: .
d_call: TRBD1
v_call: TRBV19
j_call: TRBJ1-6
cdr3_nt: TGTGCCAGTAGCTCACCGAGAGGGACAGGGACCTCACCCCTCCACTTT
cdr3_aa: CASSSPRGTGTSPLHF

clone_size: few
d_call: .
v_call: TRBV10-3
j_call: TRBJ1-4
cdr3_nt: TGTGCCATCAGTGGCGGAGAAAAACTGTTTTTT
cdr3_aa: CAISGGEKLFF

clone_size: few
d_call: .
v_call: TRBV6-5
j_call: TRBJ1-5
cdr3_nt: TGTGCCAGCACTTGGGAGTACGGGGTAAATCAGCCCCAGCATTTT
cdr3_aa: CASTWEYGVNQPQHF